One sample yielded the 20 T cell receptor beta chains listed below, sequenced in a study of blood T cell repertoires in COVID-19. Sequenced by immunoSEQ multiplex PCR; TCRdb stores in-frame clones only, minus some. The data hold 250,000 to 300,000 clones, with roughly 86% observed a single time. Input material: PBMCs or T cells enriched from blood (not recorded which). The receptor set was obtained from a woman in her twenties or thirties who had recovered from COVID-19.

A single count supports this clone. J is TRBJ2-3 and V is TRBV27; D ambiguous. Trimming removed 1 base from V and 0 bases from J, with 8 bases in between. This CDR3 spans 15 amino acids. Germline V gives CDR1 MNHEY, CDR2 SMNVEV (reference sequence). The CDR3 coding sequence is TGTGCCAGCAGTTTATGGGCAGATAGCACAGATACGCAGTATTTT. The encoded protein is CASSLWADSTDTQYF.

This clone has more than one count but fewer than ten. Within the sample, other DNA sequences also encode this same CDR3. The CDR3 DNA reads as TGTGCCAGCAGCGTAGACAGGGGCGAGCAGTACTTC. Its protein is CASSVDRGEQYF. The gene calls are TRBV9 and TRBJ2-7; 7 bases align to TRBD1. Trimming took 0 bases from V and 6 from J; bases not matched to a gene: 0. CDR1 is SGDLS, CDR2 YYNGEE, per germline. This CDR3 has 12 residues.

The chain has TRBV2 and TRBJ2-7, with TRBD2 as a possible D gene (6 bases). Deletions cut 5 bases from V and 4 bases from J, with 33 bases between. The CDR3 runs to 20 residues. Germline CDR1 SNHLY, CDR2 FYNNEI. This CDR3 reads CASSHIGGGATYSGWYEQYF. CDR3 DNA sequence: TGTGCCAGCAGTCACATAGGCGGAGGGGCGACCTACTCGGGATGGTACGAGCAGTACTTC.

The DNA of the CDR3 is TGTGCCAGCATAGAAAACAGGAAGTATGGCTACACCTTC. It translates to CASIENRKYGYTF. The chain couples TRBV7-9 to TRBJ1-2, with D possibly matching TRBD1 (5 bases). The CDR3 has 13 amino acids. Germline V gene data show CDR1 as SEHNR and CDR2 as FQNEAQ (reference sequence). V was clipped by 7 bases and J by 5 bases, with 14 bases between them.

This clone is a singleton in its sample. The V call is TRBV27, the J call TRBJ1-1; 9 bases map to TRBD1. This CDR3 region has 16 residues. J gave up 4 bases and V 7 bases, and 13 bases lay outside the gene matches. Germline V gene sequence: CDR1 MNHEY, CDR2 SMNVEV (reference sequence). CDR3 nucleotide sequence: TGTGCCAGCACGCAAGGGTCGGGACAGGGATTCACTGAAGCTTTCTTT. Amino acid sequence: CASTQGSGQGFTEAFF.

This rearrangement joins TRBV4-3 to TRBJ1-2; TRBD1 matches at 8 bases. CDR1 is LGHNA and CDR2 is YSLEER in the germline V gene. This CDR3 spans 13 amino acids. V was clipped by 1 base and J by 7 bases; unmatched bases: 2. CDR3 region: CASSQGTGIGYTF. CDR3 sequence (DNA): TGCGCCAGCAGCCAAGGGACAGGGATTGGCTACACCTTC.

The J gene is TRBJ2-7, the V gene TRBV12-3 or TRBV12-4, with D perhaps matching TRBD1 (6 bases). The CDR3 runs 13 residues. Trimming left V 0 bases short and J 7 bases short, with 10 bases between. The CDR3 bases are TGTGCCAGCAGTTTAGCTGACAGGCTAGAGCAGTACTTC. Translation gives CASSLADRLEQYF.

A word on this clone: Other DNA sequences of this sample code for an identical CDR3. The chain recombines TRBV5-1 with TRBJ2-2; TRBD2 is a possible D gene (7 bases). The germline gives CDR1 SGHRS, CDR2 YFSETQ. Trimming shortened V by 0 bases and J by 4 bases, and 10 bases separated the two germline ends. This CDR3 is 15 amino acids long. The CDR3 sequence is CASSLEGGGTGELFF. The CDR3 DNA sequence: TGCGCCAGCAGCTTGGAGGGGGGGGGCACCGGGGAGCTGTTTTTT.

CDR3 bases: TGCGCCAGCAGCCTTGGGGGGTCAGCGTTGAATGAGCAGTTCTTC. This gives the protein CASSLGGSALNEQFF. The rearrangement joins TRBV5-1 to TRBJ2-1, with D perhaps matching TRBD2 (6 bases). With 4 bases removed from V and 7 bases from J, the gap between germline ends came to 18 bases. The CDR3 is made up of 15 amino acids. Germline V gene lookup returns CDR1 SGHRS and CDR2 YFSETQ.

The rearrangement uses TRBV18 and TRBJ2-3; tentatively, D is TRBD2 (5 bases). CDR3 length: 13 residues. From germline, CDR1 is KGHSH and CDR2 LQKENI. Trimming removed 2 bases from V and 10 bases from J, with 13 bases in between. CDR3 sequence reads: CASSPSGLGAQYF. For the CDR3, the DNA is TGTGCCAGCTCACCATCGGGGTTGGGTGCGCAGTATTTT.

With respect to this clone: The junction departs from the called germline gene at one end, perhaps through a read error. V gene TRBV7-8 combines with J gene TRBJ2-7; 7 bases line up with TRBD1. CDR1 and CDR2 (germline): SGHVS, FQNEAQ. The CDR3 extends over 13 amino acids. The CDR3 sequence: CASSRWTGRLSDF. The CDR3, as DNA: TGTGCCAGCAGCCGTTGGACAGGCAGACTATCGGACTTC.

The J gene is TRBJ2-3, the V gene TRBV7-9, with no clear D. This CDR3 comprises 14 residues. From germline, CDR1 is SEHNR and CDR2 FQNEAQ (reference sequence). Trimming removed 1 base from V and 0 bases from J, with 5 bases in between. CDR3 region: CASSLGQSTDTQYF. The CDR3 bases are TGTGCCAGCAGCTTAGGGCAAAGCACAGATACGCAGTATTTT.

Only one count was recorded for this clone. The chain employs TRBV6-5 and TRBJ1-1; D gene ambiguous. Germline V lookup: CDR1 MNHEY, CDR2 SVGAGI. Trimming cost V 5 bases and J 7 bases, with 11 bases left between them. The CDR3 runs 12 residues. Written as DNA, the CDR3 is TGTGCCAGCAGTCACGACACCCTTGAAGCTTTCTTT. It encodes CASSHDTLEAFF.

The chain has TRBV7-3 and TRBJ1-2; weak D call: TRBD1 (6 bases). V lost 5 bases to trimming and J lost 8 bases, with 15 bases between them. Germline loops: CDR1 SGHTA, CDR2 FQGTGA. There are 13 residues in the CDR3. The chain's CDR3 is CASSVQGFEGYTF. CDR3 bases: TGTGCCAGCAGCGTACAGGGCTTCGAGGGCTACACCTTC. Based on the CDR3 plus reference TRBV7-3 and TRBJ1-2, the full variable domain is GAGVSQTPSNKVTEKGKYVELRCDPISGHTALYWYRQSLGQGPEFLIYFQGTGAADDSGLPNDRFFAVRPEGSVSTLKIQRTERGDSAVYLCASSVQGFEGYTFGSGTRLTVV.

This chain links TRBV5-4 with TRBJ2-6; D remains unclear. V lost 3 bases, J lost 2 bases, and 3 bases lay in between. The CDR3 totals 13 residues. Germline CDR1 SGHNT, CDR2 YYREEE (reference sequence). The chain's CDR3 is CASSSAGANVLTF. The DNA of the CDR3 is TGTGCCAGCAGCTCGGCTGGGGCCAACGTCCTGACTTTC.

The V gene is TRBV7-9, the J gene TRBJ2-1; 10 bases are a match to TRBD2. Germline loops: CDR1 SEHNR, CDR2 FQNEAQ (reference sequence). V lost 2 bases, J lost 8 bases, and 6 bases stayed unmatched. CDR3 length: 15 residues. In DNA form, the CDR3 reads TGTGCCAGCAGCTTACTATGGACTAGCGGTTATGAGCAGTTCTTC. This sequence encodes CASSLLWTSGYEQFF. Full variable domain (rest looked up from reference TRBV7-9 and TRBJ2-1): DTGVSQNPRHKITKRGQNVTFRCDPISEHNRLYWYRQTLGQGPEFLTYFQNEAQLEKSRLLSDRFSAERPKGSFSTLEIQRTEQGDSAMYLCASSLLWTSGYEQFFGPGTRLTVL.

In its sample, this clone was seen once. The chain employs TRBV18 and TRBJ1-5, with 11 bases matching TRBD1. Germline V gene lookup returns CDR1 KGHSH and CDR2 LQKENI. The length of the CDR3 is 18 residues. The ends lost 1 base at V and 9 bases at J; junction bases unmatched: 14. The CDR3 DNA follows: TGTGCCAGCTCACCACGGGGTCACGGACAGGGGGCCTTTAGGCCCCAGCATTTT. Protein sequence: CASSPRGHGQGAFRPQHF.

The chain has TRBV28 and TRBJ2-4; D uncertain. CDR1 is MDHEN and CDR2 is SYDVKM in the germline V gene. With 5 bases removed from V and 0 bases from J, the gap between germline ends came to 14 bases. CDR3 size: 16 residues. CDR3 nucleotide sequence: TGTGCCAGCAGTAGCGTTCGACCGAGAGCCAAAAACATTCAGTACTTC. Encoded protein: CASSSVRPRAKNIQYF. Complete variable domain (other parts from reference TRBV28 and TRBJ2-4): DVKVTQSSRYLVKRTGEKVFLECVQDMDHENMFWYRQDPGLGLRLIYFSYDVKMKEKGDIPEGYSVSREKKERFSLILESASTNQTSMYLCASSSVRPRAKNIQYFGAGTRLSVL.

This clone appeared a single time. V and J are TRBV27 and TRBJ2-3; 8 bases agree with TRBD2. The CDR3 runs to 16 residues. The V segment lost 9 bases and the J segment 3 bases; nucleotides outside the gene matches: 14. CDR1 and CDR2 from the germline V gene are MNHEY and SMNVEV (reference sequence). The CDR3 region is CASSQMGPSGTDTQYF. CDR3 DNA sequence: TGTGCCAGTAGCCAAATGGGGCCTAGCGGGACAGATACGCAGTATTTT.

This chain links TRBV9 with TRBJ1-3; 11 nucleotides agree with TRBD1. Germline-derived CDR1 and CDR2 are SGDLS and YYNGEE. The V gene end was trimmed by 4 bases and the J gene end by 4 bases; junction bases not matched to a gene: 4. This CDR3 comprises 15 residues. CDR3 DNA: TGTGCCAGCAGCTATGGACAGGGGGCCGGAAACACCATATATTTT. It is translated as CASSYGQGAGNTIYF. Drawing the rest from reference TRBV9 and TRBJ1-3, the complete variable domain is DSGVTQTPKHLITATGQRVTLRCSPRSGDLSVYWYQQSLDQGLQFLIQYYNGEERAKGNILERFSAQQFPDLHSELNLSSLELGDSALYFCASSYGQGAGNTIYFGEGSWLTVV.